Below are 14 T cell receptor beta chains sequenced from a single sample in a study of vaccination and CD4 T cells after COVID-19. For these TCRs, the target antigens are not known. The sample's treatment: approximately 9-day PBMC culture with coronavirus spike peptide pools or control peptides (ViraFEST assay). Once obtained from cultured CD4+ T cells, the DNA was sequenced using the Oncomine TCR Beta short-read assay. TCRdb called the PCR reads again in MiXCR, with one record for every CDR3 protein. Of around 20,000 distinct CDR3 sequences listed, 25% to 40% were seen once; the top ten hold about 15%. The sequenced material came from cultured CD4+ T cells from blood. The receptors originated from a human donor with COVID-19.

This clonotype was recorded a few times. J is TRBJ1-2 and V is TRBV12-3 or TRBV12-4, with 7 positions matching TRBD1. The CDR3 totals 14 residues. With 6 bases clipped from V and 4 bases from J, the junction kept 8 bases outside the gene matches. For the CDR3, the DNA is TGTGCCAGCAGGCCGCAGGGGGGGGTCTATGGCTACACCTTC. It yields the protein CASRPQGGVYGYTF.

This chain uses TRBV11-2 with TRBJ2-3; TRBD2 aligns across 13 bases. CDR3 length equals 18 residues. V was clipped by 5 bases and J by 0 bases; unmatched bases: 8. Germline lookup yields CDR1 SGHAT and CDR2 FQNNGV. The CDR3 loop reads CASSPRLAGGRSTDTQYF. In DNA form, the CDR3 reads TGTGCCAGCAGCCCGAGACTAGCGGGGGGACGGAGCACAGATACGCAGTATTTT. Based on the CDR3 plus reference TRBV11-2 and TRBJ2-3, the full variable domain is EAGVAQSPRYKIIEKRQSVAFWCNPISGHATLYWYQQILGQGPKLLIQFQNNGVVDDSQLPKDRFSAERLKGVDSTLKIQPAKLEDSAVYLCASSPRLAGGRSTDTQYFGPGTRLTVL.

The sample holds a few counts of this clonotype. The chain uses TRBV11-1 and TRBJ2-2; D is possibly TRBD1 or TRBD2 (5 bases each). There are 17 residues in the CDR3. Germline V gene lookup returns CDR1 SGHAT and CDR2 FQDESV (reference sequence). V was trimmed by 5 bases and J by 0 bases, leaving 16 bases between them. The CDR3 region is CASSPGAGKPNTGELFF. CDR3 DNA sequence: TGTGCCAGCAGCCCCGGGGCAGGGAAACCGAACACCGGGGAGCTGTTTTTT.

The sample holds a few counts of this clonotype. J is TRBJ2-5 and V is TRBV11-1; tentative D call: TRBD2 (5 bases). The length of the CDR3 is 14 residues. The V gene lost 5 bases and the J gene lost 1 base, with 11 bases spanning the gap. Per germline, CDR1 SGHAT and CDR2 FQDESV (reference sequence). CDR3: CASSHDYPQETQYF. CDR3 sequence (DNA): TGTGCCAGCAGCCACGACTACCCCCAAGAGACCCAGTACTTC.

The chain is built from TRBV7-2 and TRBJ1-5, with D maybe TRBD1 (6 bases). Germline loops: CDR1 SGHTA, CDR2 FQGNSA. V shed 5 bases and J shed 6 bases, with 8 bases lying between them. The length of the CDR3 is 12 residues. CDR3 DNA sequence: TGTGCCAGCAGCCGGACAGCTCAGCCCCAGCATTTT. This gives the protein CASSRTAQPQHF.

V is TRBV20-1 and J is TRBJ2-5; 9 nucleotides line up with TRBD2. CDR3 size: 14 residues. With V trimmed by 2 bases and J by 4 bases, 5 bases remained unmatched. Germline assignment: CDR1 DFQATT and CDR2 SNEGSKA (reference sequence). DNA of the CDR3: TGCAGTGCTAGACAGCGGGGGGCCTTAGAGACCCAGTACTTC. Translating gives CSARQRGALETQYF.

This chain joins TRBV4-3 and TRBJ2-4; tentative D call: TRBD2 (7 bases). Trimming pared 1 base from V and 6 bases from J, leaving 13 bases between. This CDR3 has 15 residues. CDR1 is LGHNA and CDR2 is YSLEER in the germline V gene. The CDR3 here is CASSQVGGETNIQYF. CDR3 DNA sequence: TGCGCCAGCAGCCAAGTAGGGGGGGAAACAAACATTCAGTACTTC.

This clonotype was counted only a few times. The chain carries TRBV10-1 and TRBJ2-2; D may be TRBD1 (5 bases). CDR3 size: 16 residues. Trimming stripped 5 bases from V and 3 bases from J, with 16 bases between. Germline lookup yields CDR1 WNHNN and CDR2 SYGVQD (reference sequence). CDR3 coding DNA: TGCGCCAGCAGTAAAGAAGGCACAGGTGACACCGGGGAGCTGTTTTTT. Translating gives CASSKEGTGDTGELFF.

The chain carries TRBV28 and TRBJ2-7; 8 bases are a match to TRBD2. The V and J ends lost 6 bases and 6 bases, in that order; junction bases with no gene match: 10. Germline CDR1 MDHEN, CDR2 SYDVKM. The CDR3 sequence is 14 residues long. Here the CDR3 reads CASSRARGGGEQYF. The CDR3 DNA sequence: TGTGCCAGCAGCCGCGCCCGGGGGGGCGGCGAGCAGTACTTC. The entire variable domain, with the rest obtained from reference TRBV28 and TRBJ2-7, is as follows: DVKVTQSSRYLVKRTGEKVFLECVQDMDHENMFWYRQDPGLGLRLIYFSYDVKMKEKGDIPEGYSVSREKKERFSLILESASTNQTSMYLCASSRARGGGEQYFGPGTRLTVT.

The chain joins TRBV28 to TRBJ1-2; TRBD1 is a possible D gene (5 bases). The CDR3 runs 14 residues. Trimming shortened V by 5 bases and J by 2 bases, and 12 bases separated the two germline ends. Germline-derived CDR1 and CDR2 are MDHEN and SYDVKM. CDR3 in DNA: TGTGCCAGCAGTCCACATAGGGGAAACTATGGCTACACCTTC. Its translation is CASSPHRGNYGYTF.

The chain links TRBV30 to TRBJ2-1; D is unresolved. Germline V lookup: CDR1 GTSNPN, CDR2 SVGIG (reference sequence). This CDR3 comprises 14 residues. Trimming took off 0 bases at V and 3 bases at J, with 9 bases between the two ends. The CDR3 bases are TGTGCCTGGAGTGTACGGACGGGCTACAATGAGCAGTTCTTC. Residues: CAWSVRTGYNEQFF.

There are a few counts of this clonotype. The chain carries TRBV5-8 and TRBJ1-2; TRBD1 matches at 10 bases. The germline gives CDR1 SGHTS, CDR2 YDEGEE. V shed 3 bases and J 4 bases; nucleotides not matched to a gene: 6. The CDR3 has 15 residues. CDR3 protein: CASSSGQGGGYGYTF. The CDR3 DNA is TGTGCCAGCAGCTCCGGACAGGGGGGCGGCTATGGCTACACCTTC. Full variable domain (remainder filled in from reference TRBV5-8 and TRBJ1-2): EAGVTQSPTHLIKTRGQQATLRCSPISGHTSVYWYQQALGLGLQFLLWYDEGEERNRGNFPPRFSGRQFPNYSSELNVNALELEDSALYLCASSSGQGGGYGYTFGSGTRLTVV.

This chain's CDR3 is CASSLDVGNEVGPQHF. The CDR3 DNA sequence: TGTGCCAGCAGCTTGGATGTGGGAAATGAGGTAGGGCCCCAGCATTTT. The genes are TRBV11-3 and TRBJ1-5, with no clear D. The V end lost 3 bases, the J end lost 9 bases, and 21 bases lay between the germline ends. This CDR3 comprises 16 residues. CDR1 SGHNT and CDR2 YENEEA come from the germline V gene.

This clonotype was counted only a few times. This sequence joins TRBV5-6 and TRBJ2-5; the D is unclear. The germline CDR1 and CDR2 sequences are SGHDT and YYEEEE. The CDR3 loop spans 11 amino acids. V was trimmed by 0 bases and J by 3 bases, leaving 0 bases between them. CDR3 residues: CASSLEETQYF. The CDR3 region has the DNA TGTGCCAGCAGCTTGGAAGAGACCCAGTACTTC. The full variable domain, rest sourced from reference TRBV5-6 and TRBJ2-5, is DAGVTQSPTHLIKTRGQQVTLRCSPKSGHDTVSWYQQALGQGPQFIFQYYEEEERQRGNFPDRFSGHQFPNYSSELNVNALLLGDSALYLCASSLEETQYFGPGTRLLVL.